A single sample is the source of the 24 T cell receptor beta chains below, sequenced in a study of monozygotic twins with inflammatory bowel disease. TCRdb reanalyzed the 5' RACE reads and collapses them to one entry per CDR3 protein, without DNA. This listing includes about 300,000 distinct CDR3 sequences. The sequencing sample was made of blood. Receptors originate from a human donor with ulcerative colitis or Crohn's disease, or a healthy co-twin of an affected twin (not recorded which).

The chain couples TRBV12-3 or TRBV12-4 to TRBJ2-3; TCRdb gives TRBD2 as the D gene, but with no DNA this cannot be confirmed. The CDR3 contains 17 residues. CDR3 residues: CASSRTGTSGRADTQYF.

The CDR3 is CSASQGGTGELFF. The chain links TRBV20-1 to TRBJ2-2; TCRdb gives TRBD1 as the D gene, but with no DNA this cannot be confirmed. Germline V gene data show CDR1 as DFQATT and CDR2 as SNEGSKA (reference sequence). This CDR3 comprises 13 residues.

The chain has TRBV18 and TRBJ2-2; the TCRdb D gene call, TRBD1, has no DNA to confirm it. The germline V gene encodes CDR1 KGHSH and CDR2 LQKENI. This CDR3 region has 17 residues. This CDR3 reads CASSNHRDKINTGELFF.

This rearrangement joins TRBV2 to TRBJ1-6; with no DNA, the TCRdb D assignment of TRBD1 cannot be verified. CDR3 length: 18 amino acids. The germline V gene has CDR1 SNHLY and CDR2 FYNNEI. Here the CDR3 reads CASSGWDRVHRNNSPLHF.

The chain joins TRBV15 to TRBJ2-3. In germline, CDR1 is LNHNV, CDR2 YYDKDF (reference sequence). The CDR3 is made up of 13 amino acids. Here the CDR3 reads CATRAELTDTQYF.

The chain is built from TRBV18 and TRBJ2-1; TCRdb calls TRBD1, which cannot be checked without DNA. The CDR3 loop spans 14 amino acids. Germline CDR1 KGHSH, CDR2 LQKENI. CDR3 residues: CASSALTGLNEQFF.

The J gene is TRBJ2-3, the V gene TRBV28; TCRdb's D call of TRBD1 is untestable without DNA. Germline V CDR1 and CDR2: MDHEN, SYDVKM. The CDR3 loop spans 14 amino acids. This chain's CDR3 is CASGKRGGPDTQYF.

This rearrangement joins TRBV10-3 to TRBJ2-2. The CDR3 covers 13 residues. Germline CDR1 and CDR2: ENHRY and SYGVKD. This CDR3 reads CAISGSQFGELFF.

The chain carries TRBV21-1 and TRBJ1-2; TCRdb reports TRBD1, a call that lacks DNA to check it against. TRBV21-1 counts as a pseudogene. The CDR3 sequence is 19 residues long. CDR3 sequence: CASSSPSSRTPLRCPGYTF.

This chain connects TRBV7-6 to TRBJ2-7; TCRdb indicates TRBD2, and absent DNA this call remains unverified. Per germline, CDR1 SGHVS and CDR2 FNYEAQ. The CDR3 sequence is 18 residues long. The CDR3 protein is CASSLAGFWATNSYEQYF.

The rearrangement links TRBV12-3 or TRBV12-4 to TRBJ1-5; the D gene TCRdb calls, TRBD1, cannot be checked with no DNA. The CDR3 covers 14 residues. CDR3 residues: CASSWGNSNQPQHF.

This sequence joins TRBV18 and TRBJ2-4; the D call of TRBD2 rests on TCRdb alone, since no DNA is present to check it. Germline V gene sequence: CDR1 KGHSH, CDR2 LQKENI. This CDR3 contains 15 residues. CDR3 in amino acids: CASSPVTTQRIIQYF.

The J gene is TRBJ1-2, the V gene TRBV5-6. The germline gives CDR1 SGHDT, CDR2 YYEEEE. The CDR3 runs to 13 residues. The CDR3 reads CASSVDRNYGYTF.

The gene calls are TRBV5-1 and TRBJ2-7; TCRdb calls TRBD1, which cannot be checked without DNA. Germline CDR1 SGHRS, CDR2 YFSETQ. The CDR3 covers 15 residues. CDR3 in amino acids: CASSVFAGTTYEQYF.

The rearrangement links TRBV10-3 to TRBJ2-6. The CDR3 consists of 15 residues. In germline, CDR1 is ENHRY, CDR2 SYGVKD. The CDR3 region is CAISDTSAGANVLTF.

The chain uses TRBV28 and TRBJ1-5. The V gene's germline CDR1 is MDHEN and CDR2 SYDVKM. The CDR3 covers 12 residues. CDR3 in amino acids: CASRGNNQPQHF.

Here the CDR3 reads CASSLENQGTDTQYF. V gene TRBV5-1 combines with J gene TRBJ2-3. The CDR3 runs to 15 residues. The V gene's germline CDR1 is SGHRS and CDR2 YFSETQ.

The rearrangement uses TRBV20-1 and TRBJ2-3; absent DNA, TCRdb's TRBD1 call cannot be checked. The CDR3 spans 15 residues. Germline CDR1 DFQATT, CDR2 SNEGSKA (reference sequence). The chain's CDR3 is CSARTGASVTDTQYF.

This chain joins TRBV28 and TRBJ2-1; no DNA is available, so the TRBD2 call from TCRdb remains unchecked. The CDR3 spans 16 residues. Germline assignment: CDR1 MDHEN and CDR2 SYDVKM. CDR3 sequence: CASSLGFYQLVYEQFF.

The genes are TRBV5-1 and TRBJ2-2. Germline loops: CDR1 SGHRS, CDR2 YFSETQ. The CDR3 spans 15 residues. The CDR3 reads CASSLAVQKAGELFF.

The chain is built from TRBV20-1 and TRBJ1-2. Looked up from germline, CDR1 is DFQATT and CDR2 is SNEGSKA (reference sequence). This CDR3 region has 14 residues. CDR3 region: CSARREEGLYGYTF.

This sequence joins TRBV7-9 and TRBJ2-7; there is no DNA to check the TCRdb D call of TRBD2. CDR3 length: 15 residues. Germline loops: CDR1 SEHNR, CDR2 FQNEAQ (reference sequence). The CDR3 region is CASSLVAGGPHEQYF. The variable domain in full, with the rest retrieved from reference TRBV7-9 and TRBJ2-7, is DTGVSQNPRHKITKRGQNVTFRCDPISEHNRLYWYRQTLGQGPEFLTYFQNEAQLEKSRLLSDRFSAERPKGSFSTLEIQRTEQGDSAMYLCASSLVAGGPHEQYFGPGTRLTVT.

The chain links TRBV6-1 to TRBJ2-2; the D call from TCRdb, TRBD2, cannot be confirmed without DNA. This CDR3 is 15 amino acids long. Germline loops: CDR1 MNHNS, CDR2 SASEGT. CDR3 sequence: CASTKTSTNTGELFF.

The chain combines TRBV7-2 with TRBJ1-2; the TRBD1 assignment by TCRdb is unverifiable without DNA. This CDR3 has 15 amino acids. The V gene's germline CDR1 is SGHTA and CDR2 FQGNSA. The CDR3 here is CASSLEAGLGDGYTF.